In its sample, the clone carrying this TCR beta chain is medium-sized. What it binds is unknown. A TCRbeta library incorporating unique molecular identifiers was prepared. TCRdb processed the PCR reads anew with MiXCR; each CDR3 protein has one entry. The repertoire holds 15,000 or so distinct CDR3 sequences, 4.5% to 6.5% seen once, with roughly 7% in the top ten. V was pared by 2 bases and J by 4 bases, with 11 bases of the junction left unmatched. In germline, CDR1 is DFQATT, CDR2 SNEGSKA (reference sequence). The CDR3 spans 16 residues. The data are from a study of T-cell reconstitution after alpha-beta-depleted transplantation in children. Points from the study as a whole: Diversity of TCRbeta at day 60 was high in some patients, arising from surviving recipient T cells and thymic progenitors. One year post-transplant, T-cell counts and diversity were largely derived from T cells produced anew. In patients about two months after transplant, alpha-beta T cells reportedly arose from several hundred expanded graft clones.

The source is a boy younger than 18 with acute lymphoblastic leukemia, due to receive a stem cell transplant. The sequenced sample was PBMCs, obtained before TCRalphabeta/CD19-depleted stem cell transplant. This chain links TRBV20-1 with TRBJ2-1; 7 nucleotides line up with TRBD2. The CDR3 region has the DNA TGCAGTGCTAGACCCTCGCCGGCTAGCGGTTACAATGAGCAGTTCTTC. Translation: CSARPSPASGYNEQFF.